The 29 T cell receptor beta chains below were found in one sample sequenced in a study of beta chain features in type 1 diabetes. The whole isolated RNA underwent reverse transcription, so sequencing captured expressed TCRB transcripts. Clones were sequenced by immunoSEQ multiplex PCR, and TCRdb holds only the in-frame ones, with some missing. The repertoire holds some 200,000 clones, with approximately 10% as singletons. The sample was central memory CD4+ T cells from blood. The source is a man between 18 and 35 years old in good health.

This clone was observed a few times. The chain couples TRBV29-1 to TRBJ2-7; TRBD1 matches at 10 bases. V shed 7 bases, J shed 6 bases, and the junction held 9 bases outside the gene matches. This CDR3 is 13 amino acids long. Germline V CDR1 and CDR2: SQVTM, ANQGSEA. DNA of the CDR3: TGCAGCGGTACCGGGACAGGGGCTCTCGAGCAGTACTTC. The encoded protein is CSGTGTGALEQYF.

This chain connects TRBV4-2 to TRBJ2-5, with 11 bases matching TRBD2. Trimming at V came to 4 bases and at J to 0 bases, leaving 4 bases not matched to a gene. The CDR3 has 16 residues. Germline V CDR1 and CDR2: LGHNA, YNFKEQ. In DNA form, the CDR3 reads TGTGCCAGCAGCCCGGGACTAGCGGAAAACCAAGAGACCCAGTACTTC. This sequence encodes CASSPGLAENQETQYF.

This clone has a handful of counts. The chain joins TRBV4-3 to TRBJ2-3, with TRBD2 matching over 8 bases. Germline V CDR1 and CDR2: LGHNA, YSLEER. J gave up 6 bases and V 1 base, and 3 bases lay outside the gene matches. CDR3 length: 14 residues. Written as DNA, the CDR3 is TGCGCCAGCAGCCAAGGACTAGCGTTGGATACGCAGTATTTT. Translating gives CASSQGLALDTQYF.

This clone showed up just a few times. This chain links TRBV2 with TRBJ2-1, with 7 nucleotides matching TRBD1. V shed 3 bases, J shed 3 bases, and the junction held 2 bases outside the gene matches. The CDR3 sequence is 14 residues long. Per germline, CDR1 SNHLY and CDR2 FYNNEI. CDR3 sequence reads: CASSEQGVYNEQFF. The CDR3 DNA reads TGTGCCAGCAGTGAGCAGGGGGTCTACAATGAGCAGTTCTTC.

This clone was seen a few times. The chain links TRBV29-1 to TRBJ2-3, with no clear D. Trimming cost V 4 bases and J 2 bases, with 7 bases left between them. The CDR3 spans 12 residues. Germline V gene lookup returns CDR1 SQVTM and CDR2 ANQGSEA. Here the CDR3 reads CSVGDPTDTQYF. The CDR3 bases are TGCAGCGTTGGAGACCCCACAGATACGCAGTATTTT.

The chain has TRBV19 and TRBJ2-5; possible D gene TRBD1, 6 bases. V was clipped by 5 bases and J by 5 bases, with 15 bases between them. Germline values: CDR1 LNHDA, CDR2 SQIVND (reference sequence). This CDR3 has 14 amino acids. The CDR3 bases are TGTGCCAGTAGTTTCCGGGACAAAGGGGAGACCCAGTACTTC. Its protein is CASSFRDKGETQYF. The variable domain in full, with the rest retrieved from reference TRBV19 and TRBJ2-5, is DGGITQSPKYLFRKEGQNVTLSCEQNLNHDAMYWYRQDPGQGLRLIYYSQIVNDFQKGDIAEGYSVSREKKESFPLTVTSAQKNPTAFYLCASSFRDKGETQYFGPGTRLLVL.

This chain uses TRBV6-6 with TRBJ2-7, with 9 nucleotides matching TRBD1. J was trimmed by 5 bases and V by 6 bases; bases with no gene match: 11. The CDR3 contains 15 residues. Germline V gene lookup returns CDR1 MNHNY and CDR2 SVGAGI (reference sequence). CDR3 sequence: CASSPPLTGGDEQYF. For the CDR3, the DNA is TGTGCCAGCAGCCCACCCTTAACAGGGGGCGACGAGCAGTACTTC.

Notes on this clone: Other DNA sequences in the sample encode the same CDR3. The chain has TRBV5-1 and TRBJ2-2; D ambiguous. The germline V and J ends were trimmed by 2 bases and 2 bases, with 7 bases remaining between them. In germline, CDR1 is SGHRS, CDR2 YFSETQ. This CDR3 is built from 14 residues. CDR3 residues: CASSLGGNTGELFF. The CDR3, as DNA: TGCGCCAGCAGCTTAGGCGGAAACACCGGGGAGCTGTTTTTT. Combining the CDR3 with reference TRBV5-1 and TRBJ2-2 gives the whole variable domain KAGVTQTPRYLIKTRGQQVTLSCSPISGHRSVSWYQQTPGQGLQFLFEYFSETQRNKGNFPGRFSGRQFSNSRSEMNVSTLELGDSALYLCASSLGGNTGELFFGEGSRLTVL.

The chain uses TRBV7-8 and TRBJ2-3; TRBD2 matches 8 bases. Per the germline V gene, CDR1 is SGHVS and CDR2 is FQNEAQ. Trimming took 4 bases from V and 1 from J; bases not matched to a gene: 4. The CDR3 loop spans 15 amino acids. The CDR3 nucleotides are TGTGCCAGCAGCTCAACCGGGAGGGGCACAGATACGCAGTATTTT. It is translated as CASSSTGRGTDTQYF.

V usage is TRBV5-1 and J usage is TRBJ2-5; 10 nucleotides match TRBD1. J gave up 5 bases and V 3 bases, and 4 bases lay outside the gene matches. The CDR3 runs to 14 residues. CDR1 SGHRS and CDR2 YFSETQ come from the germline V gene. CDR3 residues: CASSSVDRGETQYF. The CDR3 DNA reads as TGCGCCAGCAGCTCCGTGGACAGGGGGGAGACCCAGTACTTC.

The CDR3 reads CASSFLGQPQHF. Here the CDR3 DNA reads TGTGCCAGCAGTTTTCTGGGTCAGCCCCAGCATTTT. The chain uses TRBV28 and TRBJ1-5, with no clear D. Trimming removed 3 bases at V and 6 bases at J, with 6 bases between. CDR1 is MDHEN and CDR2 is SYDVKM in the germline V gene. This CDR3 spans 12 amino acids.

This clone showed up just a few times. V usage is TRBV4-3 and J usage is TRBJ2-7; D is undetermined. Germline assignment: CDR1 LGHNA and CDR2 YSLEER. Trimming stripped 1 base from V and 0 bases from J, with 7 bases between. CDR3 length: 14 residues. CDR3 sequence (DNA): TGCGCCAGCAGCCAAGCTGGCGGCTCCTACGAGCAGTACTTC. Amino acid sequence: CASSQAGGSYEQYF.

The genes are TRBV15 and TRBJ1-2; possibly TRBD1 for D (6 bases). The CDR3 is 15 residues long. The germline CDR1 and CDR2 sequences are LNHNV and YYDKDF (reference sequence). The V end lost 6 bases, the J end lost 6 bases, and 20 bases lay between the germline ends. The CDR3 region has the DNA TGTGCCACCAGGACTGACACAGGGTCGGATCATGGCTACACCTTC. It codes for CATRTDTGSDHGYTF.

This clone was detected only a few times. This chain joins TRBV5-6 and TRBJ2-4; D gene ambiguous. V was pared by 1 base and J by 0 bases, with 11 bases between. Looked up from germline, CDR1 is SGHDT and CDR2 is YYEEEE. The CDR3 is made up of 16 amino acids. CDR3 in amino acids: CASSLLGTIAKNIQYF. The CDR3 coding sequence is TGTGCCAGCAGCTTGCTTGGTACGATAGCCAAAAACATTCAGTACTTC.

V is TRBV11-2 and J is TRBJ1-4; no definite D call. CDR1 is SGHAT, CDR2 FQNNGV, per germline. The CDR3 consists of 14 residues. Trimming stripped 1 base from V and 5 bases from J, with 8 bases between. The DNA of the CDR3 is TGTGCCAGCAGCTTAGTCGGGCGGAATGAAAAACTGTTTTTT. Amino acids: CASSLVGRNEKLFF.

J is TRBJ1-1 and V is TRBV10-3; D is perhaps TRBD1 (5 bases). Trimming pared 11 bases from V and 4 bases from J, leaving 17 bases between. The germline V gene has CDR1 ENHRY and CDR2 SYGVKD. This CDR3 comprises 13 residues. The CDR3 reads CASKEGIRTEAFF. The CDR3 DNA sequence: TGTGCCTCCAAGGAGGGGATCCGCACTGAAGCTTTCTTT.

The chain links TRBV12-5 to TRBJ2-6; the match to TRBD2 covers 7 bases. Per the germline V gene, CDR1 is LGHNT and CDR2 is FRNRAP. J was trimmed by 0 bases and V by 1 base; bases with no gene match: 3. This CDR3 is built from 17 residues. In DNA, the CDR3 is TGTGCTAGTGGTTTGGGGGAGGGGAGCTCTGGGGCCAACGTCCTGACTTTC. This translates into CASGLGEGSSGANVLTF. The full variable domain, with the rest looked up from reference TRBV12-5 and TRBJ2-6, is DARVTQTPRHKVTEMGQEVTMRCQPILGHNTVFWYRQTMMQGLELLAYFRNRAPLDDSGMPKDRFSAEMPDATLATLKIQPSEPRDSAVYFCASGLGEGSSGANVLTFGAGSRLTVL.

The CDR3 sequence: CSVERDRGLEQYF. The CDR3 nucleotides read TGCAGCGTTGAACGGGACAGGGGGCTTGAGCAGTACTTC. The V and J genes are TRBV29-1 and TRBJ2-7; 12 bases fit TRBD1. CDR1 is SQVTM and CDR2 is ANQGSEA in the germline V gene. The V and J ends lost 2 bases and 7 bases, in that order; junction bases with no gene match: 3. CDR3 size: 13 residues.

The rearrangement uses TRBV29-1 and TRBJ2-5; D is unclear. The CDR3 spans 13 residues. Germline V gene sequence: CDR1 SQVTM, CDR2 ANQGSEA. V lost 7 bases, J lost 5 bases, and 17 bases lay in between. CDR3 sequence reads: CSAGGPQGETQYF. DNA for the CDR3: TGCAGCGCAGGTGGCCCACAAGGGGAGACCCAGTACTTC. The entire variable domain, with the rest obtained from reference TRBV29-1 and TRBJ2-5, is as follows: SAVISQKPSRDICQRGTSLTIQCQVDSQVTMMFWYRQQPGQSLTLIATANQGSEATYESGFVIDKFPISRPNLTFSTLTVSNMSPEDSSIYLCSAGGPQGETQYFGPGTRLLVL.

This clone was seen ten or more times. This chain uses TRBV5-4 with TRBJ2-1; possible D gene TRBD2, 5 bases. CDR3 length: 12 amino acids. In germline, CDR1 is SGHNT, CDR2 YYREEE (reference sequence). Trimming stripped 2 bases from V and 7 bases from J, with 7 bases between. This CDR3 is CASSLWRNEQFF. The CDR3, as DNA: TGTGCCAGCAGCTTATGGAGGAATGAGCAGTTCTTC.

The J gene is TRBJ2-1, the V gene TRBV28; the match to TRBD2 covers 12 bases. Trimming at V came to 5 bases and at J to 7 bases, leaving 6 bases not matched to a gene. The length of the CDR3 is 15 residues. CDR1 MDHEN and CDR2 SYDVKM come from the germline V gene. CDR3 coding DNA: TGTGCCAGCAGTCGGAGTACTAGCGGGAGGAATGAGCAGTTCTTC. It yields the protein CASSRSTSGRNEQFF.

This clone has a handful of counts. The chain uses TRBV5-4 and TRBJ2-1; D unclear. Between the trimmed V and J ends, which lost 3 bases and 5 bases, there was a span of 18 bases. CDR1 SGHNT and CDR2 YYREEE come from the germline V gene (reference sequence). The CDR3 runs 16 residues. The CDR3 sequence: CASSSLQILPNNEQFF. Here the CDR3 DNA reads TGTGCCAGCAGCTCCCTCCAGATTCTACCTAACAATGAGCAGTTCTTC.

The gene calls are TRBV29-1 and TRBJ2-5; D could derive from TRBD1 or TRBD2 (5 bases each). Germline values: CDR1 SQVTM, CDR2 ANQGSEA. V was cut by 1 base and J by 4 bases, with 13 bases left in between. The CDR3 covers 14 residues. The CDR3 reads CSVEGPGTGETQYF. CDR3 nucleotide sequence: TGCAGCGTTGAAGGTCCCGGGACGGGAGAGACCCAGTACTTC.

The chain links TRBV25-1 to TRBJ1-4; D gene uncertain. Germline values: CDR1 MGHDK, CDR2 SYGVNS. V dropped 2 bases and J dropped 5 bases, with 15 bases sitting between them. This CDR3 region has 16 residues. The CDR3 bases are TGTGCCAGCAGTGAAGGTTTGCGGACGGAGAATGAAAAACTGTTTTTT. Its translation is CASSEGLRTENEKLFF.

This clone was seen only a few times. V and J are TRBV15 and TRBJ1-2; D gene uncertain. The CDR3 sequence is 12 residues long. Trimming cost V 3 bases and J 5 bases, with 7 bases left between them. CDR1 LNHNV and CDR2 YYDKDF come from the germline V gene (reference sequence). The CDR3 spells CATSRGAYGYTF. In DNA form, the CDR3 reads TGTGCCACCAGCAGGGGAGCGTATGGCTACACCTTC. The full variable domain, its missing parts supplied by reference TRBV15 and TRBJ1-2, is DAMVIQNPRYQVTQFGKPVTLSCSQTLNHNVMYWYQQKSSQAPKLLFHYYDKDFNNEADTPDNFQSRRPNTSFCFLDIRSPGLGDTAMYLCATSRGAYGYTFGSGTRLTVV.

This chain uses TRBV7-2 with TRBJ2-1; TRBD1 agrees at 8 bases. With V trimmed by 5 bases and J by 9 bases, 12 bases remained unmatched. CDR3 size: 15 residues. Germline assignment: CDR1 SGHTA and CDR2 FQGNSA. The CDR3 sequence: CASSSRQGWVGEQFF. CDR3 nucleotide sequence: TGTGCCAGCAGCAGCCGACAGGGGTGGGTAGGTGAGCAGTTCTTC.

V and J are TRBV9 and TRBJ1-2, with D possibly being TRBD1 (5 bases). Germline assignment: CDR1 SGDLS and CDR2 YYNGEE. The germline V and J ends were trimmed by 3 bases and 6 bases, with 15 bases remaining between them. The CDR3 runs 14 residues. The CDR3 DNA sequence: TGTGCCAGCAGCGGACCGGGACTAACGGATGGCTACACCTTC. It codes for CASSGPGLTDGYTF.

This chain connects TRBV9 to TRBJ2-2; D is unresolved. The germline gives CDR1 SGDLS, CDR2 YYNGEE. Trimming shortened V by 0 bases and J by 0 bases, and 3 bases separated the two germline ends. CDR3 length equals 14 residues. CDR3 sequence reads: CASSVESNTGELFF. In DNA form, the CDR3 reads TGTGCCAGCAGCGTAGAGTCGAACACCGGGGAGCTGTTTTTT.

The chain has TRBV19 and TRBJ1-5, with D hard to call. The V end lost 0 bases, the J end lost 1 base, and 4 bases lay between the germline ends. The CDR3 has 14 residues. Germline V gives CDR1 LNHDA, CDR2 SQIVND (reference sequence). CDR3 sequence reads: CASSIDSSNQPQHF. The CDR3 DNA sequence: TGTGCCAGTAGTATAGACAGCAGCAATCAGCCCCAGCATTTT.